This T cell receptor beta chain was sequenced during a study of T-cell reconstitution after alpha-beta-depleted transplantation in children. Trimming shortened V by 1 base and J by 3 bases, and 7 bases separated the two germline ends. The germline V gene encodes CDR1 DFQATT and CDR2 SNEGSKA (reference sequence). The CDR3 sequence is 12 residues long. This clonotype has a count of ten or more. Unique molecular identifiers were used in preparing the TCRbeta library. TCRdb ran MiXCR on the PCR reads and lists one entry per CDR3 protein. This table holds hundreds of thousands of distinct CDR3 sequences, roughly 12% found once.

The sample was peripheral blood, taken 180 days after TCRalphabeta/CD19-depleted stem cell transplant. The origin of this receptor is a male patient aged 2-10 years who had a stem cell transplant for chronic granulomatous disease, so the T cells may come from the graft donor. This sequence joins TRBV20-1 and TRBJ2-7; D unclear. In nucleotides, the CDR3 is TGCAGTGCTAGAGCAGGAGACTACGAGCAGTACTTC. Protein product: CSARAGDYEQYF.